A single sample gave rise to the 14 T cell receptor beta chains below, sequenced in a study of T cell responses to AZD1222 COVID-19 vaccine. Clones were read by immunoSEQ multiplex PCR, and TCRdb kept only the in-frame ones, dropping some. This sample carries tens of thousands of clones, 90% of them seen once, and the ten largest clones take roughly 5.9%. The sample in question was peripheral blood, obtained 28 days after the second AZD1222 dose. These receptor sequences come from an adult who received the AZD1222 COVID-19 vaccine.

The rearrangement joins TRBV2 to TRBJ2-3, with D hard to call. The CDR3 is 14 residues long. Germline-derived CDR1 and CDR2 are SNHLY and FYNNEI. Trimming removed 6 bases from V and 4 bases from J, with 14 bases in between. The CDR3 DNA reads as TGTGCCAGCAGGATCCTTCCCCCCCCAGATACGCAGTATTTT. It encodes CASRILPPPDTQYF.

The chain carries TRBV7-3 and TRBJ2-3; maybe TRBD1 (5 bases). The V gene lost 5 bases and the J gene lost 0 bases, with 9 bases spanning the gap. The V gene's germline CDR1 is SGHTA and CDR2 FQGTGA. CDR3 length: 14 residues. For the CDR3, the DNA is TGTGCCAGCAGCGGACACCTAAGCACAGATACGCAGTATTTT. As protein: CASSGHLSTDTQYF.

This clone appeared a single time. This chain links TRBV10-1 with TRBJ2-4; TRBD1 matches at 8 bases. V dropped 0 bases and J dropped 8; count of bases not matched to a gene: 6. Germline CDR1 is WNHNN and CDR2 is SYGVQD (reference sequence). CDR3 length: 15 amino acids. CDR3 residues: CASSESTGQVDIQYF. DNA for the CDR3: TGCGCCAGCAGTGAGTCGACGGGACAGGTGGACATTCAGTACTTC.

The chain has TRBV2 and TRBJ2-5; possibly TRBD2 for D (5 bases). Between the trimmed V and J ends, which lost 8 bases and 5 bases, there was a span of 18 bases. The CDR3 is made up of 14 amino acids. The germline gives CDR1 SNHLY, CDR2 FYNNEI. This chain's CDR3 is CASRESGWIETQYF. The CDR3 coding sequence is TGTGCCAGCCGGGAATCAGGTTGGATCGAGACCCAGTACTTC.

J is TRBJ1-2 and V is TRBV6-5; D possibly corresponds to TRBD1 (5 bases). Germline lookup yields CDR1 MNHEY and CDR2 SVGAGI. The length of the CDR3 is 15 residues. Trimming took 4 bases from V and 5 from J, leaving 17 bases between them. CDR3 sequence (DNA): TGTGCCAGCAGTTCACCGAGGGACGGTTCATATGGCTACACCTTC. Translating gives CASSSPRDGSYGYTF.

The count of this clone is one. This chain connects TRBV4-3 to TRBJ1-1, with D perhaps matching TRBD1 (5 bases). CDR3 size: 15 residues. The V end was cut by 1 base, the J end by 1 base, with 10 bases between. In germline, CDR1 is LGHNA, CDR2 YSLEER. This CDR3 is CASSQGEGWNTEAFF. The DNA of the CDR3 is TGCGCCAGCAGCCAAGGGGAGGGGTGGAACACTGAAGCTTTCTTT.

This chain joins TRBV7-6 and TRBJ2-7, with unresolved D. Germline CDR1 reads SGHVS; CDR2 reads FNYEAQ. This CDR3 has 12 residues. Trimming shortened V by 4 bases and J by 5 bases, and 9 bases separated the two germline ends. CDR3 protein: CASSSGHDEQYF. Written as DNA, the CDR3 is TGTGCCAGCAGCTCCGGCCACGACGAGCAGTACTTC.

V usage is TRBV5-1 and J usage is TRBJ2-7; 7 bases are shared with TRBD2. The CDR3 has 16 amino acids. Germline CDR1 is SGHRS and CDR2 is YFSETQ. V dropped 3 bases and J dropped 0; count of bases not matched to a gene: 9. CDR3 residues: CASSYSQRGSSYEQYF. CDR3 bases: TGCGCCAGCAGCTACTCCCAGCGGGGAAGCTCCTACGAGCAGTACTTC.

The chain employs TRBV7-9 and TRBJ2-3; D may be TRBD2 (6 bases). V lost 3 bases and J 3 bases, leaving 22 bases between the germline ends. Germline assignment: CDR1 SEHNR and CDR2 FQNEAQ (reference sequence). This CDR3 is built from 18 residues. CDR3 amino acids: CASSFYPSTSFATDTQYF. The DNA for the CDR3 is TGTGCCAGCAGCTTCTACCCGTCAACTAGCTTTGCAACAGATACGCAGTATTTT.

V usage is TRBV15 and J usage is TRBJ1-3, with a weak D call TRBD1 (5 bases). Germline-derived CDR1 and CDR2 are LNHNV and YYDKDF (reference sequence). The CDR3 runs 17 residues. Between the trimmed V and J ends, which lost 0 bases and 3 bases, there was a span of 15 bases. This CDR3 is CATSRDEGRVYGNTIYF. The CDR3 DNA follows: TGTGCCACCAGCAGAGATGAGGGCAGGGTCTATGGAAACACCATATATTTT.

This rearrangement joins TRBV25-1 to TRBJ1-6; D is undetermined. Germline V gene sequence: CDR1 MGHDK, CDR2 SYGVNS. V was clipped by 4 bases and J by 10 bases, with 8 bases between them. The CDR3 consists of 12 residues. The CDR3 loop reads CASSVQRSPLHF. The CDR3 DNA reads as TGTGCCAGCAGTGTTCAGAGATCACCCCTCCACTTT. Full variable domain (remainder filled in from reference TRBV25-1 and TRBJ1-6): EADIYQTPRYLVIGTGKKITLECSQTMGHDKMYWYQQDPGMELHLIHYSYGVNSTEKGDLSSESTVSRIRTEHFPLTLESARPSHTSQYLCASSVQRSPLHFGNGTRLTVT.

This clone has just one count. The V gene is TRBV5-1, the J gene TRBJ2-7; 12 bases line up with TRBD1. The CDR3 runs to 14 residues. The V gene's germline CDR1 is SGHRS and CDR2 YFSETQ. With V trimmed by 4 bases and J by 5 bases, 4 bases remained unmatched. The CDR3 sequence is CASSPGQGAHEQYF. For the CDR3, the DNA is TGCGCCAGCAGCCCGGGACAGGGGGCCCACGAGCAGTACTTC.

The chain combines TRBV19 with TRBJ1-6; weak D call: TRBD1 (5 bases). Germline lookup yields CDR1 LNHDA and CDR2 SQIVND (reference sequence). CDR3 length: 17 amino acids. Deletions cut 5 bases from V and 0 bases from J, with 14 bases between. The CDR3 reads CASSPRTPSSYNSPLHF. The DNA of the CDR3 is TGTGCCAGTAGTCCACGGACACCCAGCTCCTATAATTCACCCCTCCACTTT.

CDR3 sequence: CASSQGPAGADTQYF. The CDR3 bases are TGTGCCAGCAGCCAAGGGCCCGCGGGGGCAGATACGCAGTATTTT. The rearrangement uses TRBV3-1 (or the pseudogene TRBV3-2) and TRBJ2-3; 7 bases align to TRBD2. Germline CDR1 reads LGHDT; CDR2 reads YNNKEL (reference sequence). This CDR3 is 15 amino acids long. V lost 1 base to trimming and J lost 4 bases; unmatched junction nucleotides: 5.